This passage covers 24 T cell receptor beta chains from one sample sequenced in a study of human T cells and chemical hapten exposure. Time point here: pre-sensitization, week 0. Treatment meaning: therapeutic diphenylcyclopropenone sensitization with weekly scalp DPC. Using its own MiXCR run on the RACE reads, TCRdb lists one record per CDR3 protein. The sample contains 250,000 to 300,000 distinct CDR3 sequences, 7.5% to 8% of which appear only once. The sample here was whole blood, taken in connection with sensitization to the hapten diphenylcyclopropenone (DPC). The receptors originated from a man younger than 30 with alopecia areata. Some clones in this sample may be carry-over from other donors' samples.

The chain is built from TRBV19 and TRBJ1-2; 8 bases fit TRBD1. The CDR3 length is 15 residues. The J segment lost 4 bases and the V segment lost 7 bases, leaving 11 bases of the junction unmatched. CDR1 LNHDA and CDR2 SQIVND come from the germline V gene (reference sequence). CDR3 nucleotide sequence: TGTGCCAGTACCCCAGCAGGGGGCGAAATCTATGGCTACACCTTC. It is translated as CASTPAGGEIYGYTF.

The gene calls are TRBV2 and TRBJ1-2, with a weak D call TRBD1 (5 bases). The CDR3 runs to 14 residues. Per germline, CDR1 SNHLY and CDR2 FYNNEI. V lost 9 bases, J lost 8 bases, and 22 bases lay in between. CDR3 protein: CARTTRRGVGGYTF. CDR3 DNA sequence: TGTGCCAGGACTACTCGGAGGGGTGTCGGAGGCTACACCTTC.

This clonotype showed up just a few times. The chain carries TRBV6-2 or TRBV6-3 and TRBJ1-1; 8 bases align to TRBD1. Germline V gene data show CDR1 as MNHEY and CDR2 as SVGEGT. The V and J ends lost 2 bases and 4 bases, in that order; junction bases with no gene match: 15. CDR3 length: 18 amino acids. CDR3 DNA sequence: TGTGCCAGCAGTTACCCCGACAGGGGCCGACAAGGTAGCACTGAAGCTTTCTTT. Translated: CASSYPDRGRQGSTEAFF.

This clonotype came up a few times. The chain employs TRBV2 and TRBJ2-3; D not resolved. Germline lookup yields CDR1 SNHLY and CDR2 FYNNEI. Deletions cut 0 bases from V and 2 bases from J, with 6 bases between. This CDR3 is built from 14 residues. The CDR3 reads CASSEALTTDTQYF. In DNA form, the CDR3 reads TGTGCCAGCAGTGAAGCGTTAACCACAGATACGCAGTATTTT. The full variable domain, completed using reference TRBV2 and TRBJ2-3, is EPEVTQTPSHQVTQMGQEVILRCVPISNHLYFYWYRQILGQKVEFLVSFYNNEISEKSEIFDDQFSVERPDGSNFTLKIRSTKLEDSAMYFCASSEALTTDTQYFGPGTRLTVL.

This CDR3 reads CASSKQKETQYF. CDR3 DNA sequence: TGTGCCAGCAGTAAACAAAAAGAGACCCAGTACTTC. V is TRBV12-3 or TRBV12-4 and J is TRBJ2-5, with D uncertain. The V and J ends lost 5 bases and 3 bases respectively, with 7 bases between them. The CDR3 is 12 amino acids.

This clonotype was seen only a few times. The rearrangement links TRBV6-2 or TRBV6-3 to TRBJ1-3; D perhaps matches TRBD1 (5 bases). There are 17 residues in the CDR3. Trimming left V 4 bases short and J 0 bases short, with 16 bases between. Per the germline V gene, CDR1 is MNHEY and CDR2 is SVGEGT. CDR3 in amino acids: CASSSSSQGGSGNTIYF. The CDR3 DNA follows: TGTGCCAGCAGTTCATCCTCCCAGGGCGGCTCTGGAAACACCATATATTTT.

The rearrangement uses TRBV6-6 and TRBJ2-4; 7 bases match TRBD1. Per the germline V gene, CDR1 is MNHNY and CDR2 is SVGAGI (reference sequence). CDR3 length equals 12 residues. The J segment lost 3 bases and the V segment lost 10 bases, leaving 3 bases of the junction unmatched. DNA of the CDR3: TGTGCCACAGGACAGGTCAAAAACATTCAGTACTTC. This translates into CATGQVKNIQYF.

V gene TRBV20-1 combines with J gene TRBJ2-7, with D possibly being TRBD1 (8 bases). The germline CDR1 and CDR2 sequences are DFQATT and SNEGSKA (reference sequence). The CDR3 is 16 residues long. The V and J ends lost 2 bases and 6 bases respectively, with 23 bases between them. For the CDR3, the DNA is TGCAGTGCTAGATCCCCCACAGGGGGGGAGGGACTCGAGCAGTACTTC. As protein: CSARSPTGGEGLEQYF.

There are a few counts of this clonotype. This chain uses TRBV5-1 with TRBJ2-2; D is unresolved. The germline V and J ends were trimmed by 0 bases and 4 bases, with 7 bases remaining between them. Germline V gene lookup returns CDR1 SGHRS and CDR2 YFSETQ. This CDR3 contains 14 residues. CDR3 DNA: TGCGCCAGCAGCTTGGCTAGTACCACCGGGGAGCTGTTTTTT. Amino acid sequence: CASSLASTTGELFF.

This clonotype showed up just a few times. This sequence joins TRBV18 and TRBJ1-2, with 8 bases lining up with TRBD1. V shed 3 bases, J shed 7 bases, and the junction held 13 bases outside the gene matches. Germline V gives CDR1 KGHSH, CDR2 LQKENI. The CDR3 consists of 16 residues. CDR3 sequence reads: CASSPLLGQGRVGYTF. The CDR3 DNA reads as TGTGCCAGCTCACCCCTGCTTGGACAGGGAAGGGTTGGCTACACCTTC. Complete variable domain (other parts from reference TRBV18 and TRBJ1-2): NAGVMQNPRHLVRRRGQEARLRCSPMKGHSHVYWYRQLPEEGLKFMVYLQKENIIDESGMPKERFSAEFPKEGPSILRIQQVVRGDSAAYFCASSPLLGQGRVGYTFGSGTRLTVV.

The chain couples TRBV12-3 or TRBV12-4 to TRBJ2-1; 8 bases are shared with TRBD1. Trimming at V came to 5 bases and at J to 6 bases, leaving 6 bases not matched to a gene. This CDR3 contains 14 residues. The CDR3 sequence: CASSPGQERNEQFF. In DNA form, the CDR3 reads TGTGCCAGCAGTCCGGGACAGGAACGCAATGAGCAGTTCTTC.

The V gene is TRBV24-1, the J gene TRBJ1-2; D gene uncertain. V lost 2 bases to trimming and J lost 2 bases, with 8 bases between them. Germline V gene lookup returns CDR1 KGHDR and CDR2 SFDVKD. The CDR3 is made up of 14 amino acids. CDR3 sequence (DNA): TGTGCCACCAGTGATTGGGAGCTGAACTATGGCTACACCTTC. Its protein is CATSDWELNYGYTF.

This clonotype occurred a few times. The V gene is TRBV10-2, the J gene TRBJ2-5; possibly TRBD1 for D (6 bases). CDR1 and CDR2 from the germline V gene are WSHSY and SAAADI. CDR3 length: 15 amino acids. The ends were cut back, 2 bases at V and 5 bases at J, with 15 bases in the middle. In DNA form, the CDR3 reads TGCGCCAGCAGTGAGCCAGGACAGAGTCTTGAGACCCAGTACTTC. The encoded protein is CASSEPGQSLETQYF.

This clonotype occurred a few times. The chain joins TRBV10-3 to TRBJ1-4; D remains ambiguous. The CDR3 sequence is 13 residues long. Trimming removed 4 bases from V and 7 bases from J, with 10 bases in between. Germline V gives CDR1 ENHRY, CDR2 SYGVKD. The CDR3 DNA reads TGTGCCATCAGTGTAGGAGGAATTGAAAAACTGTTTTTT. Encoded protein: CAISVGGIEKLFF.

The V gene is TRBV20-1, the J gene TRBJ2-1; no clear D gene. The CDR3 totals 14 residues. Germline V CDR1 and CDR2: DFQATT, SNEGSKA (reference sequence). Trimming removed 0 bases at V and 2 bases at J, with 8 bases between. The CDR3 sequence is CSAREVATYNEQFF. The CDR3 DNA sequence: TGCAGTGCTAGAGAGGTCGCAACCTACAATGAGCAGTTCTTC.

This sequence joins TRBV10-1 and TRBJ2-2; D gene uncertain. The CDR3 consists of 13 residues. CDR1 is WNHNN and CDR2 is SYGVQD in the germline V gene (reference sequence). The V end was cut by 5 bases, the J end by 5 bases, with 9 bases between. CDR3 nucleotide sequence: TGCGCCAGCAGTACACATCAGACCGGGGAGCTGTTTTTT. Translated: CASSTHQTGELFF.

This clonotype occurred a few times. DNA of the CDR3: TGTGCCAGCAGCTCCCTAGGCCCTGGAAACACCATATATTTT. It encodes CASSSLGPGNTIYF. The chain has TRBV11-2 and TRBJ1-3; unclear D gene. Germline V gene lookup returns CDR1 SGHAT and CDR2 FQNNGV. The V end was cut by 4 bases, the J end by 2 bases, with 9 bases between. CDR3 size: 14 residues.

There are many counts of this clonotype. The V call is TRBV7-9, the J call TRBJ1-4; the match to TRBD1 covers 8 bases. Unmatched junction bases numbered 7, after V lost 4 bases and J lost 3 bases. The CDR3 consists of 16 residues. Germline V gene lookup returns CDR1 SEHNR and CDR2 FQNEAQ (reference sequence). The CDR3 DNA is TGTGCCAGCAGCTCCAGCGGGACAGGACCTAATGAAAAACTGTTTTTT. As protein: CASSSSGTGPNEKLFF.

V usage is TRBV12-3 or TRBV12-4 and J usage is TRBJ1-2; possibly TRBD1 for D (5 bases). The CDR3 consists of 14 residues. V lost 1 base and J lost 7, with 13 bases in between. This chain's CDR3 is CASSLGSGDGGYTF. CDR3 DNA sequence: TGTGCCAGCAGTTTAGGTTCGGGGGATGGTGGCTACACCTTC.

In this sample, this clonotype turned up a few times. V gene TRBV2 combines with J gene TRBJ1-2, with D maybe TRBD1 (5 bases). Germline loops: CDR1 SNHLY, CDR2 FYNNEI. Trimming left V 9 bases short and J 8 bases short, with 25 bases between. There are 15 residues in the CDR3. The CDR3 DNA is TGTGCCAGGATAAATCTGACAGCGCCCCGCCTAGGCTACACCTTC. It is translated as CARINLTAPRLGYTF.

This clonotype was seen more than once but under ten times. The chain uses TRBV7-9 and TRBJ1-2; 8 bases are shared with TRBD1. The CDR3 loop spans 14 amino acids. The V segment lost 3 bases and the J segment 3 bases; nucleotides outside the gene matches: 3. The germline CDR1 and CDR2 sequences are SEHNR and FQNEAQ (reference sequence). The chain's CDR3 is CASSFNRGDYGYTF. CDR3 DNA: TGTGCCAGCAGCTTCAACAGGGGGGACTATGGCTACACCTTC.

This clonotype occurred a few times. This rearrangement joins TRBV7-9 to TRBJ2-1, with D possibly TRBD1 on 6 matching bases. Trimming took off 5 bases at V and 2 bases at J, with 13 bases between the two ends. Germline V gene sequence: CDR1 SEHNR, CDR2 FQNEAQ (reference sequence). The CDR3 extends over 15 amino acids. The CDR3 nucleotides are TGTGCCAGCAGCGCCAACAGGGCTCCCTACAATGAGCAGTTCTTC. This translates into CASSANRAPYNEQFF. The variable domain in full, completed from reference TRBV7-9 and TRBJ2-1, reads DTGVSQNPRHKITKRGQNVTFRCDPISEHNRLYWYRQTLGQGPEFLTYFQNEAQLEKSRLLSDRFSAERPKGSFSTLEIQRTEQGDSAMYLCASSANRAPYNEQFFGPGTRLTVL.

This clonotype showed up just a few times. The chain couples TRBV2 to TRBJ2-3; TRBD2 matches 7 bases. This CDR3 has 14 residues. V was pared by 6 bases and J by 7 bases, with 10 bases of the junction left unmatched. Germline CDR1 is SNHLY and CDR2 is FYNNEI. The CDR3 sequence is CASRERGPSHTQYF. CDR3 DNA sequence: TGTGCCAGCAGAGAGCGGGGACCCTCCCATACGCAGTATTTT.

This clonotype was recorded many times. This chain connects TRBV5-5 to TRBJ2-2, with D unclear. This CDR3 has 16 amino acids. With 0 bases removed from V and 0 bases from J, the gap between germline ends came to 9 bases. The V gene's germline CDR1 is SGHKS and CDR2 YYEKEE (reference sequence). The CDR3 is CASSLGRVTNTGELFF. The CDR3 coding sequence is TGTGCCAGCAGCTTGGGACGTGTAACGAACACCGGGGAGCTGTTTTTT.